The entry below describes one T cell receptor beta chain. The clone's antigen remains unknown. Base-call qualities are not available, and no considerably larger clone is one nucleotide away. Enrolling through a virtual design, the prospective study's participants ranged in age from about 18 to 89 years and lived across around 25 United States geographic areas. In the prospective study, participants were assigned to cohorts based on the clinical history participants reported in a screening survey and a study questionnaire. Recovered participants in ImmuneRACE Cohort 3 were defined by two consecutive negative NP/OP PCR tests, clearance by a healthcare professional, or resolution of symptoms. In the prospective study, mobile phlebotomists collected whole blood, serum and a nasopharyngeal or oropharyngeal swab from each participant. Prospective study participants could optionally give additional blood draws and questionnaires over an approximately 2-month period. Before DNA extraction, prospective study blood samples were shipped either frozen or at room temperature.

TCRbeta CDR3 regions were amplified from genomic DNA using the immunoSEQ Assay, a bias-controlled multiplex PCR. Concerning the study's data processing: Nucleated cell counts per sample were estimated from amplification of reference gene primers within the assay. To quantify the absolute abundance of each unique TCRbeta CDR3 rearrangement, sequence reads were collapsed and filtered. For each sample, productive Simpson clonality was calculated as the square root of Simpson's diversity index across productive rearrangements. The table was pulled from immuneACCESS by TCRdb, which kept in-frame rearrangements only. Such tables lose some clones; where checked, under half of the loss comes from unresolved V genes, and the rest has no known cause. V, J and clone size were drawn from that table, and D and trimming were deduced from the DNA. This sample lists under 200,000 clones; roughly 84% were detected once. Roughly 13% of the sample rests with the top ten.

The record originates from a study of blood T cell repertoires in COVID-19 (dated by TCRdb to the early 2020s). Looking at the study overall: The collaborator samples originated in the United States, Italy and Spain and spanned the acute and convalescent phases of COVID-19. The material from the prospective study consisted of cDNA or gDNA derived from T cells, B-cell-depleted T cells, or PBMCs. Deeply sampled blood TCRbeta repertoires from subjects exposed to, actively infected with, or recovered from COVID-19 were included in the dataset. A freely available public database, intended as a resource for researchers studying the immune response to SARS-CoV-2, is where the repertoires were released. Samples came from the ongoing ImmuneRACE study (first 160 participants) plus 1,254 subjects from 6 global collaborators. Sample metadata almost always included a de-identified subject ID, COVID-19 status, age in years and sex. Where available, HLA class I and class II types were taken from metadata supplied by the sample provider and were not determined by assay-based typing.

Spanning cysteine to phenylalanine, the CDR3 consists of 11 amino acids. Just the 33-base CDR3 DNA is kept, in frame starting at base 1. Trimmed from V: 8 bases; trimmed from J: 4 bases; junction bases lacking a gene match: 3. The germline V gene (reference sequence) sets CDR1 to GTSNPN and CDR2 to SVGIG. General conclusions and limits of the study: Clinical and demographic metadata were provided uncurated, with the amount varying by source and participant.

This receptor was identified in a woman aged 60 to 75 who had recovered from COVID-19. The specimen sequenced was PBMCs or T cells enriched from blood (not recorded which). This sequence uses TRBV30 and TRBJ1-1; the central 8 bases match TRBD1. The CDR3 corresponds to CAGQGFTEAFF. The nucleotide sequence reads TGTGCCGGACAGGGTTTCACTGAAGCTTTCTTT.